This T cell receptor (beta chain) was retrieved from a study of cytomegalovirus exposure and HLA in healthy donors. Overall study results and limits: It was reportedly the case that the classifier diagnosed cytomegalovirus status with high specificity and sensitivity. Owing to their indistinguishability, certain V segments, notably TRBV6-2 and TRBV6-3, were excluded.

Healthy donors of bone marrow made up the group. Whereas donors were nominally healthy upon sampling, unrecorded immune exposures were probable. A note on this clone: Its target is not known.

Germline V gene data show CDR1 as MGHDK and CDR2 as SYGVNS. The V and J ends lost 6 bases and 13 bases, in that order; junction bases with no gene match: 12. CDR3 length: 13 amino acids. Amplification used 60 Vbeta primers and 13 Jbeta primers. The method was immunoSEQ multiplex PCR; TCRdb's version includes in-frame clones alone and lacks a portion of them. The sample yields 100,000 to 150,000 clones, more than 65% seen once. The sequence derives from a man aged 18 to 30 in good health and CMV-seropositive. Sequencing was done on a sample of PBMCs. The chain links TRBV25-1 to TRBJ1-1, with TRBD1 identical over 9 bases. This chain's CDR3 is CASSRGSRDRVFF. The CDR3 nucleotides read TGTGCCAGCAGCCGTGGATCCCGGGACAGGGTTTTCTTT.